These T cell receptor beta chains were read from a single sample in a study of sequential checkpoint blockade in melanoma. Libraries were prepared by immunoSEQ multiplex PCR; TCRdb keeps only in-frame clonotypes and omits some of them. Found here are around 6,300 clones, roughly a quarter of them singletons; the top ten hold 8.1%. Specimen: tumor tissue (inferred from file names), collected from a patient given nivolumab and ipilimumab in sequence. The receptors were gathered from a human donor with melanoma. CDR3s include the opening cysteine and the closing phenylalanine or tryptophan. The D gene is left open where the match is weak. Expanded clones get a size class; other rows say once, few or many, or leave the size out.

D gene	V gene	J gene	clone size	CDR3 DNA	CDR3 protein
TRBD2	TRBV27	TRBJ2-1	medium-sized	TGTGCCAGCAGTTTAGGTGGGCTAGCGGGAGTAGAGCAGTTCTTC	CASSLGGLAGVEQFF
NA	TRBV11-3	TRBJ1-4	medium-sized	TGTGCCAGCAGCACCGGACGGCGGAATGAAAAACTGTTTTTT	CASSTGRRNEKLFF
NA	TRBV19	TRBJ1-3	NA	TGTGCCAGTAGCGGGGACTGGACGTACTCTGGAAACACCATATATTTT	CASSGDWTYSGNTIYF
TRBD2	TRBV9	TRBJ2-5	few	TGTGCCAGCAGCGTAGGCATTAGCGGGGGGATAAAAGAGACCCAGTACTTC	CASSVGISGGIKETQYF
NA	TRBV11-3	TRBJ2-1	NA	TGTGCCAGCAGCTTAGGACTAACGCGGAACAATGAGCAGTTCTTC	CASSLGLTRNNEQFF
NA	TRBV6-8	TRBJ2-3	few	TGTGCCAGCAGCCCCAGAGGAGCAGATACGCAGTATTTT	CASSPRGADTQYF
NA	TRBV6-8	TRBJ2-5	medium-sized	TGTGCCAGCAGCTCCGGGTCCGAGGGAGAGACCCAGTACTTC	CASSSGSEGETQYF
TRBD2	TRBV6-8	TRBJ2-7	NA	TGTGCCAGCGGGAAACTAGCGGGAGGGTCTATGTACGAGCAGTACTTC	CASGKLAGGSMYEQYF
NA	TRBV6-1	TRBJ2-7	NA	TGTGCCAGCAGTGAAGACGTAAACAGGGTCCGGGAGCAGTACTTC	CASSEDVNRVREQYF
TRBD1	TRBV18	TRBJ2-7	once	TGTGCCAGCTCCACCGGGACAGGGGTCTACGAGCAGTACTTC	CASSTGTGVYEQYF
NA	TRBV15	TRBJ1-1	medium-sized	TGTGCCACCAGCAGAGAGGGCGTGTACACTGAAGCTTTCTTT	CATSREGVYTEAFF